This T cell receptor beta chain was captured in a study of blood T cells in healthy people across ages. Trimming at V came to 1 base and at J to 4 bases, leaving 4 bases not matched to a gene. Germline V CDR1 and CDR2: LGHDT, YNNKEL (reference sequence). The CDR3 runs to 15 residues. Primers used in a second PCR of about 7 to 12 cycles were a sample-barcoded 5' primer and a J-beta primer mix. TCRdb re-called the 5' RACE reads through MiXCR, storing one row per CDR3 protein. Of roughly 790,000 distinct CDR3 sequences in the sample, 40% to 45% were seen once. The sample was blood. The chain has TRBV3-1 and TRBJ2-1; 7 bases agree with TRBD2. This clonotype originated in a woman aged 60-75 years in good health. DNA for the CDR3: TGTGCCAGCAGCCAAGGCGGGGGAGGATACAATGAGCAGTTCTTC. Its protein product is CASSQGGGGYNEQFF.